This T cell receptor beta chain comes out of a study of OX40 agonist ivuxolimab in advanced cancers. On the study more broadly: Participants could have had prior anti-PD-1, anti-PD-L1 or anti-CTLA-4 therapy, and around 40% had some.

In the case of this clone: Its target is unknown.

Study-level points and caveats: The work left the antigen specificity of expanded peripheral T cells undetermined.

Autoimmune disease history or systemic immunosuppression excluded patients. Blood got drawn at baseline, again on cycle 4 day 1, and then on cycle 7 day 1. CDR1 and CDR2 from the germline V gene are MNHEY and SMNVEV (reference sequence). The ends were cut back, 7 bases at V and 6 bases at J, with 13 bases in the middle. The CDR3 is 12 residues long. Only in-frame clones appear in the TCRdb table, and some are missing; sequencing was by immunoSEQ multiplex PCR. The table shows 30,000 to 40,000 clones, with about 88% occurring only once. This material consisted of CD4+ or CD8+ T cells sorted from blood, taken in a trial of the OX40 agonist ivuxolimab. The genes are TRBV27 and TRBJ2-7; tentatively, D is TRBD1 (5 bases). The TCR comes from an adult with an advanced solid tumor such as melanoma, head and neck, liver or kidney cancer. The CDR3 DNA reads TGTGCCAGCACCTCCGGACAAGCCGAGCAGTACTTC. Translation: CASTSGQAEQYF.